The source of this T cell receptor beta chain is a study of cytomegalovirus exposure and HLA in healthy donors. Study-wide context: As released early, the data held roughly 85 million unique TCRs from HLA-typed donors.

The PCR employed 60 Vbeta primers together with 13 Jbeta primers. The method was immunoSEQ multiplex PCR; TCRdb's version includes in-frame clones alone and lacks a portion of them. The sample includes around 120,000 clones, roughly 77% of them seen just once. Study-wide findings and caveats: The HLA-A and HLA-B alleles of most subjects were reportedly predicted accurately from TCR beta sequences. The dataset shows that most TCR sequences were rare, while some public TCRs occurred in many donors. There were reportedly fewer N-insertions in an Asian-associated ancestry cluster than the approximately 670-donor mean, in a later analysis.

With regard to this clone: The antigen remains unidentified.

This CDR3 spans 14 amino acids. The junction had 6 bases not matched to a gene; V was cut back by 5 bases and J by 4 bases. The V gene's germline CDR1 is SGHRS and CDR2 YFSETQ. This chain joins TRBV5-1 and TRBJ1-2; 9 bases match TRBD1. Sequencing was carried out using PBMCs. This TCR derives from a man younger than 35 in good health and CMV-seronegative. CDR3 residues: CASSIGTGPYGYTF. Here the CDR3 DNA reads TGCGCCAGCAGTATTGGGACAGGGCCCTATGGCTACACCTTC.